Given below is one T cell receptor beta chain in context. Under the authors' procedure: Reference gene primer amplification gave estimated nucleated cell counts. Only in-frame clones appear in the TCRdb table, and some are missing; sequencing was by immunoSEQ multiplex PCR. V, J and clone size were drawn from that table, and D and trimming were deduced from the DNA. The sample has roughly 180,000 clones; roughly 80% are singletons. This entry is derived from a study of blood T cell repertoires in COVID-19. Study-wide background: Whether acute or convalescent, the COVID-19 samples came from the United States, Italy and Spain.

This study enrolled people aged roughly 18 to 89 from 20 to 25 US geographic areas. Donors in Cohort 3 counted as recovered after two negative PCRs, clearance, or symptom resolution. V was clipped by 1 base and J by 6 bases, with 15 bases between them. This CDR3 contains 16 residues. The germline V gene encodes CDR1 SEHNR and CDR2 FQNEAQ (reference sequence). The sample comprised PBMCs or T cells enriched from blood (not recorded which). This chain joins TRBV7-9 and TRBJ2-2, with a possible D match to TRBD2 (5 bases). The receptor was derived from a man between 50 and 59 years old who had recovered from COVID-19. CDR3 DNA: TGTGCCAGCAGCTTAGGGCCGGGGAGTCGCTCCGGGGAGCTGTTTTTT. It yields the protein CASSLGPGSRSGELFF.